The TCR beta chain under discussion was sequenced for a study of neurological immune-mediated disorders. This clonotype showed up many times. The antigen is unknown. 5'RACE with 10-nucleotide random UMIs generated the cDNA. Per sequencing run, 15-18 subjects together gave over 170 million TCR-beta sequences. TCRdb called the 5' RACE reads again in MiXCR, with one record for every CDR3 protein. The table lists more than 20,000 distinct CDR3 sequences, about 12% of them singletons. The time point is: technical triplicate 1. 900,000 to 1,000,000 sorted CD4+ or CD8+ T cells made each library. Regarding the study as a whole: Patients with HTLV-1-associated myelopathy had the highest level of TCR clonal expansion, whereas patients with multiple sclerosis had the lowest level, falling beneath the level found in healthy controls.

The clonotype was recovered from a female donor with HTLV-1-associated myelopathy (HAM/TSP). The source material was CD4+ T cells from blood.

Here the CDR3 DNA reads TGCAGTGCTAGAGACGTCCGGTCCCAAGAGACCCAGTACTTC. Its translation: CSARDVRSQETQYF. The rearrangement joins TRBV20-1 to TRBJ2-5; unclear D gene. CDR1 DFQATT and CDR2 SNEGSKA come from the germline V gene (reference sequence). V lost 0 bases and J 1 base, leaving 9 bases between the germline ends. This CDR3 has 14 residues.